This TCR beta chain was obtained from a study of CD8+ T cells in alopecia areata. Study background: The study gave treated patients oral tofacitinib at 5 to 10 mg twice daily.

As for this clone: The antigen is undetermined.

Study-wide points: Sequenced scalp T cells also include alphabeta T cells resident in normal skin.

RNA, once extracted, was reverse transcribed into cDNA for use as the sequencing template. Sequencing used immunoSEQ multiplex PCR; TCRdb keeps in-frame clones, though not all of them. This sample yields roughly 250,000 clones, of which under 80% are seen a single time; approximately 1.2% belongs to the top ten. CDR1 is SGDLS, CDR2 YYNGEE, per germline. The CDR3 runs to 16 residues. Trimming at V came to 3 bases and at J to 0 bases, leaving 8 bases not matched to a gene. Individuals with alopecia areata gave both lesional scalp punch biopsies and peripheral blood for collection. Isolation of CD4+ and CD8+ T cells from PBMCs was achieved by sorting.

This chain links TRBV9 with TRBJ1-1, with 7 bases fitting TRBD1. The TCR was taken from a human donor with alopecia areata. Sequenced material: CD4+ T cells sorted from blood, taken at week 0. CDR3: CASSASPTGVNTEAFF. Here the CDR3 DNA reads TGTGCCAGCAGCGCCTCCCCAACAGGGGTGAACACTGAAGCTTTCTTT. Complete variable domain (other parts from reference TRBV9 and TRBJ1-1): DSGVTQTPKHLITATGQRVTLRCSPRSGDLSVYWYQQSLDQGLQFLIQYYNGEERAKGNILERFSAQQFPDLHSELNLSSLELGDSALYFCASSASPTGVNTEAFFGQGTRLTVV.